The 29 T cell receptor beta chains in this list originate from one sample, sequenced in a study of CD4 T cells in relation to SARS-CoV-2 and coronaviruses. Their cognate antigens are unknown. Method: immunoSEQ multiplex PCR; TCRdb's copy keeps in-frame clones and lacks some. The sample has about 28,000 clones, over 75% seen once. Unexposed donor CD4+ T cells date from about 2011-2018, before the COVID-19 pandemic. CD4+ T cells were isolated from the cells after about 11 days of culture. The material sequenced was CD4+ T cells from PBMCs, cultured in vitro. These receptor sequences come from a human donor in good health.

V is TRBV2 and J is TRBJ2-1, with 8 bases matching TRBD2. CDR1 and CDR2 from the germline V gene are SNHLY and FYNNEI. CDR3 length: 13 amino acids. CDR3 DNA: TGTTCGATGGCGGGGGGCGTCTACAATGAGCAGTTCTTC. It translates to CSMAGGVYNEQFF.

The chain carries TRBV11-1 and TRBJ1-1; D not resolved. Trimming cost V 5 bases and J 8 bases, with 12 bases left between them. The CDR3 has 12 amino acids. The germline CDR1 and CDR2 sequences are SGHAT and FQDESV (reference sequence). This CDR3 is CASSRTAGEAFF. The DNA of the CDR3 is TGTGCCAGCAGCCGTACAGCGGGGGAAGCTTTCTTT.

The chain links TRBV27 to TRBJ2-1; D may be TRBD2 (5 bases). This CDR3 is 12 amino acids long. CDR1 is MNHEY and CDR2 is SMNVEV in the germline V gene (reference sequence). V lost 1 base and J lost 10, with 8 bases in between. The CDR3, as DNA: TGTGCCAGCAGTTTATGGGGAGCCGAGCAGTTCTTC. This encodes CASSLWGAEQFF.

The chain uses TRBV11-2 and TRBJ2-3; 9 positions agree with TRBD2. The trim removed 5 bases at V and 1 base at J, leaving 4 bases unmatched. This CDR3 is built from 15 residues. From germline, CDR1 is SGHAT and CDR2 FQNNGV. For the CDR3, the DNA is TGTGCCAGCAGCCCAGGACTAGCGCGCACAGATACGCAGTATTTT. Its protein product is CASSPGLARTDTQYF.

The V call is TRBV7-6, the J call TRBJ2-1; the D is unclear. Trimming stripped 4 bases from V and 6 bases from J, with 19 bases between. The CDR3 totals 16 residues. CDR1 SGHVS and CDR2 FNYEAQ come from the germline V gene. The CDR3 region is CASSSVRSSLGNEQFF. CDR3 bases: TGTGCCAGCAGCTCAGTGCGGTCCAGCCTAGGCAATGAGCAGTTCTTC.

This sequence joins TRBV5-1 and TRBJ2-7; the D gene is possibly TRBD2 (6 bases). Germline V gene sequence: CDR1 SGHRS, CDR2 YFSETQ. CDR3 size: 15 residues. The V end was cut by 2 bases, the J end by 4 bases, with 16 bases between. DNA for the CDR3: TGCGCCAGCAGCTTCTCGGGTGGGGGAGGTTACGAGCAGTACTTC. Its protein is CASSFSGGGGYEQYF. The complete variable domain, with remaining parts taken from reference TRBV5-1 and TRBJ2-7, reads KAGVTQTPRYLIKTRGQQVTLSCSPISGHRSVSWYQQTPGQGLQFLFEYFSETQRNKGNFPGRFSGRQFSNSRSEMNVSTLELGDSALYLCASSFSGGGGYEQYFGPGTRLTVT.

The J gene is TRBJ2-3, the V gene TRBV10-3, with 9 nucleotides matching TRBD2. CDR1 and CDR2 from the germline V gene are ENHRY and SYGVKD. The CDR3 has 18 amino acids. The V gene end was trimmed by 7 bases and the J gene end by 3 bases; junction bases not matched to a gene: 17. As DNA, the CDR3 is TGTGCCATCAACGGACACGTTCCCGGACTAGCGAATACAGATACGCAGTATTTT. Its translation: CAINGHVPGLANTDTQYF.

This clone occurred once. This chain uses TRBV5-5 with TRBJ2-3, with TRBD1 matching 7 bases. The CDR3 covers 14 residues. In germline, CDR1 is SGHKS, CDR2 YYEKEE (reference sequence). The ends lost 2 bases at V and 4 bases at J; junction bases unmatched: 4. Here the CDR3 DNA reads TGTGCCAGCAGCTTATCGACAGGGCCAGATACGCAGTATTTT. As protein: CASSLSTGPDTQYF.

This sequence joins TRBV5-4 and TRBJ2-2, with TRBD2 as a possible D gene (5 bases). CDR1 SGHNT and CDR2 YYREEE come from the germline V gene (reference sequence). Trimming took off 0 bases at V and 7 bases at J, with 10 bases between the two ends. The CDR3 spans 14 residues. As DNA, the CDR3 is TGTGCCAGCAGCTTGGCTGGGGAGCGCGGGGAGCTGTTTTTT. Translation gives CASSLAGERGELFF.

This clone was found once. CDR3 nucleotides: TGTGCCAGCAGCTTAGCCCCCGGGAAGGGCAACTATGGCTACACCTTC. The encoded protein is CASSLAPGKGNYGYTF. The chain joins TRBV7-2 to TRBJ1-2, with unresolved D. Trimming pared 0 bases from V and 2 bases from J, leaving 13 bases between. Looked up from germline, CDR1 is SGHTA and CDR2 is FQGNSA. The CDR3 covers 16 residues.

The genes are TRBV5-4 and TRBJ2-1, with D perhaps being TRBD1 or TRBD2 (5 bases each). Trimming pared 6 bases from V and 2 bases from J, leaving 18 bases between. Per the germline V gene, CDR1 is SGHNT and CDR2 is YYREEE (reference sequence). CDR3 length: 16 residues. CDR3 bases: TGTGCCAGCACCCGGAGCGGCAGGGCTCCCTACAATGAGCAGTTCTTC. As protein: CASTRSGRAPYNEQFF.

This sequence joins TRBV6-6 and TRBJ2-3; D may correspond to TRBD1 or TRBD2 (5 bases each). Trimming shortened V by 2 bases and J by 0 bases, and 9 bases separated the two germline ends. This CDR3 is built from 15 residues. Germline V CDR1 and CDR2: MNHNY, SVGAGI (reference sequence). This chain's CDR3 is CASSYKRGSTDTQYF. The CDR3 DNA sequence: TGTGCCAGCAGTTACAAGAGGGGAAGCACAGATACGCAGTATTTT.

The chain has TRBV9 and TRBJ1-2; no definite D call. V lost 3 bases and J lost 3, with 12 bases in between. Germline CDR1 is SGDLS and CDR2 is YYNGEE. This CDR3 is 14 amino acids long. As DNA, the CDR3 is TGTGCCAGCAGCGATGGTCGTCCTGACTATGGCTACACCTTC. Its protein product is CASSDGRPDYGYTF.

This chain connects TRBV7-9 to TRBJ2-2; 8 nucleotides match TRBD1. Germline assignment: CDR1 SEHNR and CDR2 FQNEAQ (reference sequence). Losses at the gene ends were 2 bases for V and 2 bases for J; bases not matched to a gene: 10. CDR3 length: 18 residues. The DNA of the CDR3 is TGTGCCAGCAGCTTAAGGGGGACCGGGACAGGCAACACCGGGGAGCTGTTTTTT. Its translation: CASSLRGTGTGNTGELFF.

The gene calls are TRBV29-1 and TRBJ2-3; the D call may be TRBD1 or TRBD2 (5 bases each). The CDR3 spans 16 residues. The germline CDR1 and CDR2 sequences are SQVTM and ANQGSEA. Between the trimmed V and J ends, which lost 0 bases and 3 bases, there was a span of 16 bases. The CDR3 DNA sequence: TGCAGCGTTGAAGATTGGGGCGGGCTCGGGACAGATACGCAGTATTTT. Amino acids: CSVEDWGGLGTDTQYF.

This chain links TRBV5-1 with TRBJ2-2, with 8 bases matching TRBD1. V lost 0 bases to trimming and J lost 0 bases; unmatched junction nucleotides: 10. The germline V gene encodes CDR1 SGHRS and CDR2 YFSETQ. This CDR3 region has 19 residues. CDR3 region: CASSLGGRGLHSNTGELFF. CDR3 bases: TGCGCCAGCAGCTTGGGGGGCAGGGGGCTGCATTCGAACACCGGGGAGCTGTTTTTT. Supplemented by reference TRBV5-1 and TRBJ2-2, the full variable domain reads KAGVTQTPRYLIKTRGQQVTLSCSPISGHRSVSWYQQTPGQGLQFLFEYFSETQRNKGNFPGRFSGRQFSNSRSEMNVSTLELGDSALYLCASSLGGRGLHSNTGELFFGEGSRLTVL.

This sequence joins TRBV19 and TRBJ2-7; 11 bases map to TRBD1. V shed 4 bases, J shed 3 bases, and the junction held 5 bases outside the gene matches. The CDR3 totals 15 residues. The germline V gene encodes CDR1 LNHDA and CDR2 SQIVND (reference sequence). The CDR3 loop reads CASSNRDRGGYEQYF. The DNA of the CDR3 is TGTGCCAGTAGTAACCGGGACAGGGGGGGCTACGAGCAGTACTTC. Full variable domain (rest looked up from reference TRBV19 and TRBJ2-7): DGGITQSPKYLFRKEGQNVTLSCEQNLNHDAMYWYRQDPGQGLRLIYYSQIVNDFQKGDIAEGYSVSREKKESFPLTVTSAQKNPTAFYLCASSNRDRGGYEQYFGPGTRLTVT.

The chain is built from TRBV10-3 and TRBJ2-3, with TRBD2 matching 8 bases. There are 17 residues in the CDR3. V lost 0 bases to trimming and J lost 0 bases; unmatched junction nucleotides: 5. Germline V CDR1 and CDR2: ENHRY, SYGVKD. The DNA of the CDR3 is TGTGCCATCAGTGAGTCGGTTACTAGCGGAAGCACAGATACGCAGTATTTT. Amino acid sequence: CAISESVTSGSTDTQYF.

This clone has a handful of counts. This sequence joins TRBV29-1 and TRBJ1-2, with 7 bases fitting TRBD1. V dropped 0 bases and J dropped 6; count of bases not matched to a gene: 4. This CDR3 spans 13 amino acids. CDR1 is SQVTM, CDR2 ANQGSEA, per germline. The DNA for the CDR3 is TGCAGCGTTGAAGAATGGGACAGCCATGGCTACACCTTC. Translating it yields CSVEEWDSHGYTF.

The rearrangement links TRBV7-9 to TRBJ2-2, with 11 bases lining up with TRBD2. Germline V gene sequence: CDR1 SEHNR, CDR2 FQNEAQ (reference sequence). The CDR3 has 16 residues. V trimming: 2 bases; J trimming: 4 bases; junction bases outside the gene matches: 3. The DNA for the CDR3 is TGTGCCAGCAGCTTACCTAGCGGGGGGAGCACCGGGGAGCTGTTTTTT. Its translation is CASSLPSGGSTGELFF.

This chain joins TRBV15 and TRBJ1-2; D gene uncertain. This CDR3 is built from 15 residues. CDR1 and CDR2 (germline): LNHNV, YYDKDF (reference sequence). V gave up 3 bases and J gave up 7 bases, with 18 bases separating them. Written as DNA, the CDR3 is TGTGCCACCAGCAGCGATTCGGAGGCCCTTTCTGGCTACACCTTC. Protein product: CATSSDSEALSGYTF. The complete variable domain, with remaining parts taken from reference TRBV15 and TRBJ1-2, reads DAMVIQNPRYQVTQFGKPVTLSCSQTLNHNVMYWYQQKSSQAPKLLFHYYDKDFNNEADTPDNFQSRRPNTSFCFLDIRSPGLGDTAMYLCATSSDSEALSGYTFGSGTRLTVV.

The V gene is TRBV19, the J gene TRBJ1-2; 12 bases are a match to TRBD1. V trimming: 6 bases; J trimming: 4 bases; junction bases outside the gene matches: 3. In germline, CDR1 is LNHDA, CDR2 SQIVND (reference sequence). The CDR3 covers 14 residues. In nucleotides, the CDR3 is TGTGCCAGTAGCGGGACAGGGGGCAGCTATGGCTACACCTTC. Translated: CASSGTGGSYGYTF.

The chain has TRBV6-1 and TRBJ1-1; a possible D gene is TRBD1 (6 bases). Deletions cut 2 bases from V and 5 bases from J, with 9 bases between. This CDR3 region has 13 residues. CDR1 and CDR2 (germline): MNHNS, SASEGT. The CDR3 nucleotides are TGTGCCAGCAGTGAAAAAGGGGGGACTGAAGCTTTCTTT. It codes for CASSEKGGTEAFF.

The chain carries TRBV4-2 and TRBJ2-1; possibly TRBD2 for D (6 bases). Germline V gives CDR1 LGHNA, CDR2 YNFKEQ. The V end was cut by 3 bases, the J end by 5 bases, with 14 bases between. This CDR3 has 15 amino acids. CDR3 bases: TGTGCCAGCAGCCACAGCAGCGGGCAAAACAATGAGCAGTTCTTC. This encodes CASSHSSGQNNEQFF.

This clone was observed a handful of times. V usage is TRBV7-2 and J usage is TRBJ1-5; 9 nucleotides match TRBD1. Germline V gene lookup returns CDR1 SGHTA and CDR2 FQGNSA. The junction had 5 bases not matched to a gene; V was cut back by 6 bases and J by 5 bases. The CDR3 contains 14 residues. CDR3 residues: CASRRTGAYQPQHF. The CDR3 coding sequence is TGTGCCAGCAGACGGACAGGGGCCTATCAGCCCCAGCATTTT.

The rearrangement joins TRBV30 to TRBJ1-1; D perhaps matches TRBD1 (5 bases). The CDR3 runs to 11 residues. Germline-derived CDR1 and CDR2 are GTSNPN and SVGIG (reference sequence). V lost 5 bases, J lost 1 base, and 5 bases lay in between. DNA for the CDR3: TGTGCCTGGCAGGGGAACACTGAAGCTTTCTTT. Translated, it gives CAWQGNTEAFF. The full variable domain, its missing parts supplied by reference TRBV30 and TRBJ1-1, is SQTIHQWPATLVQPVGSPLSLECTVEGTSNPNLYWYRQAAGRGLQLLFYSVGIGQISSEVPQNLSASRPQDRQFILSSKKLLLSDSGFYLCAWQGNTEAFFGQGTRLTVV.

The gene calls are TRBV6-4 and TRBJ2-1; TRBD1 matches at 7 bases. Germline loops: CDR1 MRHNA, CDR2 SNTAGT. Trimming cost V 2 bases and J 3 bases; bases outside gene matches: 7. This CDR3 comprises 16 residues. CDR3 residues: CASSDTAQGDYNEQFF. For the CDR3, the DNA is TGTGCCAGCAGTGACACCGCCCAGGGGGACTACAATGAGCAGTTCTTC.

The rearrangement uses TRBV3-1 (or the pseudogene TRBV3-2) and TRBJ1-1, with D perhaps matching TRBD1 (6 bases). There are 15 residues in the CDR3. The V and J ends lost 0 bases and 9 bases respectively, with 17 bases between them. Germline CDR1 reads LGHDT; CDR2 reads YNNKEL (reference sequence). The CDR3: CASSQDWGAAEKAFF. The CDR3 DNA reads TGTGCCAGCAGCCAAGATTGGGGGGCGGCGGAGAAAGCTTTCTTT.

The V and J genes are TRBV19 and TRBJ2-7, with TRBD1 matching 7 bases. J lost 6 bases, V lost 3 bases, and 5 bases had no gene match. CDR3 length: 13 amino acids. CDR1 is LNHDA, CDR2 SQIVND, per germline (reference sequence). The DNA of the CDR3 is TGTGCCAGTAGTATTGGGACAGCCGGCGAGCAGTACTTC. Amino acids: CASSIGTAGEQYF.